The entry below describes one T cell receptor beta chain. Its target antigen remains unknown. Per-base qualities were not stored, and no clone one base away is much larger. The CDR3 contains 15 residues, cysteine and phenylalanine counted. This entry keeps only the CDR3 DNA: 45 bases, framed from base 1. The germline V gene specifies SGHTA as CDR1 and FQGNSA as CDR2. V is pared back by 3 bases and J by 3 bases, with 12 bases lying between the germline termini. These data come from a study of cytomegalovirus exposure and HLA in healthy donors (dated by TCRdb to about 2017). For context, the study as a whole: An earlier analysis of approximately 590 of the donors reported 250 to 350 Gb of sequence data and 117 million unique TCR beta sequences from some 180 million T cells. An early release that covered more than 550 HLA-typed donors contained around 300 gigabases of sequencing data and around 80 million unique TCR sequences. Of the 300 to 450 genotyped donors, 65% to 90% were placed in the genetic ancestry cluster associated with self-reported Caucasian donors. The study was designed to test whether signatures of past pathogen exposure could be identified by cataloging public T cell receptors. Using immunosequencing, the study profiled T cell repertoires from 666 subjects and related those repertoires to cytomegalovirus serostatus. In addition to the first cohort of 500 to 850 subjects, a separate validation cohort of 100 to 150 different subjects was used. To predict cytomegalovirus infection status, the study combined high-throughput TCR immunosequencing, statistical association of individual TCRs with disease status, and machine learning. In a later analysis, previously published TCR beta repertoires from 666 donors were re-analyzed and high-resolution HLA genotyping was added so that TCR occurrence patterns could be studied. The later analysis used no new phenotypic data to find candidate immune exposures, relying instead on TCR beta sequences and their occurrence across donors. An earlier analysis of fewer than 750 of the donors used high-throughput TCR beta sequencing to judge whether each TCR beta V gene segment behaved as functional or pseudogenic. Donor age, sex, ethnicity and CMV serostatus were collected together with the repertoire data. Genome-wide SNP genotypes for about three fifths of the roughly 670 donors were used in a later genetic analysis, which treated that subset as a discovery cohort. Every discovery cohort repertoire had been produced on one sequencing platform. Both class I and class II loci were covered by HLA typing, at four-digit resolution. The number of donors typed differed by locus, with 629-630 for A, B, C, DRB1 and DQB1, roughly 520 for DQA1, about 610 for DPA1, and 400 to 490 for DPB1. Roughly five DR-DQ haplotypes were handled as single units for association and clustering because linkage in the cohort was strong. Among several hundred genotyped donors of the cohort, an average of about 220,000 unique TCR beta nucleotide sequences was sequenced per donor, of which roughly 17% were non-productive.

In total, more than 500 healthy bone marrow donors made up the cohort. Cohort members were all nominally healthy when sampled, although unrecorded immune exposures were likely present. The donor tested CMV seronegative and was one of the 352 seronegative cohort members. Each donor provided a peripheral blood sample, and peripheral blood mononuclear cells were used for TCR beta sequencing. The Qiagen DNeasy Blood Extraction Kit was used to extract genomic DNA from the blood cell samples. The full study reports these points: In a later genetic analysis, a missense DCLRE1C variant was associated with V-gene and J-gene trimming of TCR beta chains, and the association was replicated in an independent cohort. Linkage disequilibrium might explain the correlated functional status among segregating V segments, but an unknown experimental factor could not be excluded. Because the 87-base-pair reads could not distinguish some IMGT-functional V segments, including TRBV6-2 and TRBV6-3, those segments were excluded. For the cohort, immune exposure information was limited to CMV serostatus. Because HLA typing was missing for some donors at each locus, association tests included only the typed subset. The earlier analysis of nearly 600 of the donors excluded some 15 rarely observed V segments, including chromosome 9 orphons, because counts were too low. According to the authors, the approach could potentially be generalized to other disease states and immunological phenotypes. Cytomegalovirus status was reported to be diagnosed by the classifier with high specificity and sensitivity in both the original and validation cohorts. In an earlier analysis of about 600 of the donors, most TCR beta V segments appeared in productive rearrangements about 90% or about 30% of the time, broadly matching IMGT annotations. A cluster of highly shared sequence variants was judged likely to represent a technical artifact of the sequencing pipeline. When HLA alleles, especially DR and DQ, strongly co-occurred, attributing TCR associations to individual alleles was difficult. Compared with the approximately 700-donor mean, donors in an Asian-associated ancestry cluster had fewer N-insertions in productive TCRs, according to a later genetic analysis. In vitro tests confirmed that three of the cytomegalovirus-associated TCR beta chains recognize cytomegalovirus antigens. Across donors, most TCR sequences were observed very rarely, whereas some public TCRs were present in many individuals. In this cohort, only TCR beta chains were sequenced, and detectable features were limited by the absence of alpha or paired-chain data. A further reported finding was that TCR beta sequences accurately predicted the HLA-A and HLA-B alleles for most subjects in the first cohort. Most CMV-associated TCR beta chains appeared to be HLA-restricted in a later analysis, and the HLA associations seemed to be driven largely by CMV exposure. In the study, approximately 160 TCR beta chains were listed as associated with cytomegalovirus. Specific HLA alleles were associated with 15,000 to 20,000 TCR beta sequences at a false discovery rate of 0.05 in a later analysis. A later analysis reported that several top co-occurrence clusters appeared linked to parvovirus B19, influenza, CMV and Epstein-Barr virus. In a later analysis, the rate of TCR association differed among HLA loci, with DRB1 alleles having the most associated TCRs and HLA-C alleles having the fewest. In a later analysis, HLA-associated TCR beta chains were found to be more clonally expanded and to have lower generation probabilities than equally common non-associated chains. Presence/absence analyses assumed roughly uniform sequencing depth across donors, an assumption that may not hold.

The method behind the library was the immunoSEQ multiplex PCR assay. A mixture of 60 forward primers for TCR Vbeta segments and 13 reverse primers for TCR Jbeta segments was used in the multiplex PCR. Amplification of the CDR3 region of rearranged TCR beta genes was performed with a multiplex PCR assay on genomic DNA. The amplified TCR beta libraries were sequenced on the Illumina HiSeq System as 87-base-pair reads. In the original analysis: Across the roughly 670 repertoires, a later analysis counted roughly 84 million unique TCR beta chains, roughly 11 million of which were shared by at least two donors. Raw reads were error-corrected and collapsed into unique sequences by a nearest-neighbor algorithm in which closely related sequences were merged to remove PCR and sequencing errors. Alignment of CDR3 sequences to IMGT reference sequences was used to assign V, D and J gene segments. For a sequence to be retained, a match of at least six nucleotides was required to both a V gene segment and a J gene segment. Rearrangements were called productive when the CDR3 lacked stop codons and stayed in frame with V and J; all others were non-productive. Following IMGT convention, CDR3 was defined as the stretch from the second conserved V-encoded cysteine up to the conserved J-encoded phenylalanine. In an earlier analysis of just under 600 of the donors, sequences lacking an unambiguous match to a single V gene segment were excluded. In an earlier analysis of approximately 560 of the donors, a V segment was called functional when productive rearrangements were above 56.7%, and segregating when the standard deviation between donors exceeded 5%. A statistical classification framework was built to diagnose cytomegalovirus status from the catalog of TCR beta chain sequences. A later analysis assigned V and J genes by comparing TCR nucleotide sequences with IMGT/GENE-DB human TR gene sequences. A later analysis assigned CDR3 sequences and most-parsimonious VDJ recombination scenarios with the TCRdist pipeline. In a later analysis, every TCR beta chain was defined by the combination of its CDR3 amino acid sequence and its V-gene family, and reads without a unique V-gene family were dropped. In a later analysis, approximately 590 highly shared, low-generation-probability nucleotide sequences were removed to address suspected cross-contamination and a sequencing artifact. In a later analysis, a clonal expansion index for each public chain was calculated from normalized within-repertoire ranks of inferred template counts. In a later analysis, generation probabilities were computed with a VDJ recombination model fitted to out-of-frame rearrangements, and the resulting probabilities were checked against IGoR. A later analysis scored TCR-TCR, TCR-HLA and TCR-CMV co-occurrence with hypergeometric tests, applying a repertoire-size bias correction to TCR pairs. To estimate false discovery rates, a later analysis permuted the HLA or CMV assignments 20 times. In a later analysis, co-occurring TCRs were grouped using DBSCAN, and TCRdist sequence similarity was added for clustering within HLA-allele-positive subsets. Repertoires with fewer than 30,000 or more than 120,000 public chains were left out of co-occurrence clustering, as were five repertoires with anomalous nucleotide sharing. The clones in this table, taken by TCRdb from immuneACCESS, are in-frame only. Not every clone is retained; where verified, under half of the shortfall comes from an unresolved V gene, and the cause of the rest is unknown. V and J calls and clone size follow that table, whereas D and trimming were derived from the DNA. In all, the sample holds approximately 110,000 clones, and 15% of those were seen once. The ten largest clones add up to more than 0.65% of the sample.

The sample comprised PBMCs. The chain employs TRBV7-2 and TRBJ2-1, with TRBD2 tentatively as D gene (6 bases match). This TCR was recovered from a female donor in good health and CMV-seronegative. The CDR3 amino acid sequence is: CASSLDGRNYNEQFF. The bases are TGTGCCAGCAGCTTGGACGGGAGAAACTACAATGAGCAGTTCTTC. Here the CDR3 is joined to the reference TRBV7-2 and TRBJ2-1 genes, and the full variable domain is: GAGVSQSPSNKVTEKGKDVELRCDPISGHTALYWYRQSLGQGLEFLIYFQGNSAPDKSGLPSDRFSAERTGGSVSTLTIQRTQQEDSAVYLCASSLDGRNYNEQFFGPGTRLTVL.